This TCR beta chain derives from a study of control samples from healthy donors and cancer patients. Sequenced by immunoSEQ multiplex PCR; TCRdb stores in-frame clones only, minus some. The sample comprises about 15,000 clones, roughly 89% of which are singletons, and 25% to 40% rests with the top ten. The sequencing sample was made of PBMCs. The origin of this receptor is a man between 60 and 75 years old with head and neck cancer.

CDR3 bases: TGTGCCAGCAGGAGGGCTGGGGCCAACGTCCTGACTTTC. Translation: CASRRAGANVLTF. The V call is TRBV12-3 or TRBV12-4, the J call TRBJ2-6; D might be TRBD2 (5 bases). V lost 6 bases, J lost 2 bases, and 5 bases lay in between. The CDR3 totals 13 residues.